This T cell receptor (beta chain) was sequenced in a study of T cells after yellow fever vaccination. Study-level points and caveats: Though it reached lower strength, the secondary response hit its peak faster, day 5 versus 15.

CDR1 and CDR2 from the germline V gene are SGHTA and FQGNSA. V was trimmed by 5 bases and J by 3 bases, leaving 10 bases between them. The CDR3 consists of 13 residues. With respect to this clonotype: What it recognizes is unknown.

Template switching by 5'RACE produced TCR cDNA, adding a universal primer site and UMIs. TCRdb itself ran the 5' RACE reads through MiXCR, one entry per CDR3 protein. The sample carries 400,000 or so distinct CDR3 sequences, around 6.4% recorded once. This TCR was recovered from a man aged 25 to 45 who received the YFV17D yellow fever vaccine. The material sequenced was PBMCs, taken 5 days after the yellow fever booster vaccination. The rearrangement joins TRBV7-2 to TRBJ2-5; D is uncertain. The CDR3 spells CASSLYPEETQYF. For the CDR3, the DNA is TGTGCCAGCAGCCTATACCCTGAAGAGACCCAGTACTTC.